The clone carrying this T cell receptor beta chain occurred once. Its antigen is unknown. This sample stems from a study of T cell responses to AZD1222 COVID-19 vaccine. Notes on the study in general: Donor demographics were predominantly white British with a female majority; clonal diversity may be underestimated. Spike-specific TCR breadth and depth rose after two AZD1222 doses.

Profiled with immunoSEQ multiplex PCR; TCRdb holds only in-frame clones, not every one. The sample records over 75,000 clones, about 83% being singletons. The TCR comes from an adult who received the AZD1222 COVID-19 vaccine. Specimen: peripheral blood, collected 28 days after the second AZD1222 dose.

CDR3 sequence reads: CASCFLDGNTEAFF. The CDR3 bases are TGTGCCAGCTGTTTCCTAGACGGGAACACTGAAGCTTTCTTT. The chain uses TRBV11-1 and TRBJ1-1; D not certain. Germline values: CDR1 SGHAT, CDR2 FQDESV (reference sequence). The length of the CDR3 is 14 residues. V was pared by 8 bases and J by 1 base, with 14 bases between. The full variable domain, completed using reference TRBV11-1 and TRBJ1-1, is EAEVAQSPRYKITEKSQAVAFWCDPISGHATLYWYRQILGQGPELLVQFQDESVVDDSQLPKDRFSAERLKGVDSTLKIQPAELGDSAMYLCASCFLDGNTEAFFGQGTRLTVV.